The sequence of this T cell receptor (beta chain) was determined in a study of beta chain features in type 1 diabetes. This clone occurred a few times. Every isolated RNA sample was fully reverse transcribed, so sequencing captured expressed TCRB transcripts. This table comes from immunoSEQ multiplex PCR, and its TCRdb copy is limited to in-frame clones, with some not included. There are 350,000 to 450,000 clones in the sample; roughly 14% occur only once, and roughly 0.033% lies in the top ten. The germline gives CDR1 MNHEY, CDR2 SVGAGI. The CDR3 has 12 residues. V dropped 5 bases and J dropped 8 bases, with 12 bases sitting between them.

Sequenced: naive CD4+ T cells from blood. V gene TRBV6-5 combines with J gene TRBJ1-1; possibly TRBD1 for D (6 bases). The TCR originated in a man under 40 in good health. In DNA form, the CDR3 reads TGTGCCAGCAGTAGGACAGCCCACGAAGCTTTCTTT. Protein sequence: CASSRTAHEAFF.